These 10 T cell receptor beta chains were all obtained from the same sample, sequenced in a study of regulatory T cells in long-lasting Graves disease (dated by TCRdb to about 2021). Receptor libraries were prepared by multiplex PCR. Instrument on record: Illumina HiSeq 4000. CDR3 regions were amplified by Arm-PCR with iRepertoire HTBI primers to construct TCR beta libraries. The raw public reads went through TCRdb reprocessing: fastp at Q25, MiXCR clone calling, in-frame beta chains kept. Each record represents a unique CDR3 protein, reported with the most common genes and DNA among its rows. This sample lists approximately 400,000 distinct CDR3 sequences; roughly a sixth were detected once. The ten biggest clones cover 22% of the sample. What the time point label conveys for this sample: newly diagnosed GD, antithyroid drugs for less than 3 months. RNA was extracted from PBMCs in TRIzol for both TCR sequencing and RNA sequencing.

This specimen consisted of peripheral blood mononuclear cells (PBMCs), obtained at new diagnosis, from a patient treated with antithyroid drugs. The receptors here all came from a female donor with Graves disease.

This clonotype was seen many times. This chain joins TRBV7-9 and TRBJ2-5, with 9 bases lining up with TRBD1. CDR3 length equals 14 residues. J lost 4 bases, V lost 4 bases, and 4 bases had no gene match. Germline V gives CDR1 SEHNR, CDR2 FQNEAQ (reference sequence). The CDR3 DNA reads as TGTGCCAGCAGCTACCACAGGGGGCGAGAGACCCAGTACTTC. It yields the protein CASSYHRGRETQYF.

The CDR3 bases are TGTGCCAGCAGAGCCGGGACAGCTGTCTACGAGCAGTACTTC. It specifies CASRAGTAVYEQYF. V and J are TRBV6-1 and TRBJ2-7; 7 nucleotides line up with TRBD1. The trim removed 6 bases at V and 3 bases at J, leaving 8 bases unmatched. The CDR3 is made up of 14 amino acids. Germline V gene data show CDR1 as MNHNS and CDR2 as SASEGT.

This clonotype was seen many times. An end of the junction does not agree with germline; a read error may underlie this. This chain uses TRBV4-3 with TRBJ2-7; the D is unclear. Germline CDR1 LGHNA, CDR2 YSLEER. The CDR3 totals 17 residues. This CDR3 is CASSQGDSRQAAYEQYF. The CDR3 DNA reads TGTGCCAGCAGCCAAGGAGATAGTAGGCAGGCCGCCTACGAGCAGTACTTC.

Remarks on this clonotype: This clone may be a read error of a much larger clone one base away. The chain uses TRBV7-9 and TRBJ2-7; TRBD1 matches at 7 bases. Germline lookup yields CDR1 SEHNR and CDR2 FQNEAQ (reference sequence). The CDR3 loop spans 14 amino acids. The junction had 11 bases not matched to a gene; V was cut back by 5 bases and J by 7 bases. CDR3: CASSGWDSQNEQYF. CDR3 in DNA: TGTGCCAGCAGCGGGTGGGACAGTCAAAATGAGCAGTACTTC.

This clonotype was counted between two and nine times. The gene calls are TRBV24-1 and TRBJ2-1; 10 bases match TRBD2. The CDR3 covers 13 residues. CDR1 and CDR2 (germline): KGHDR, SFDVKD. CDR3 loop: CSIAGGSYNEQFF. CDR3 DNA sequence: TGTAGTATAGCGGGAGGCTCCTACAATGAGCAGTTCTTC.

The sample holds many counts of this clonotype. J is TRBJ1-3 and V is TRBV9; 7 bases line up with TRBD1. The CDR3 is 15 amino acids. The trim removed 4 bases at V and 4 bases at J, leaving 8 bases unmatched. Germline loops: CDR1 SGDLS, CDR2 YYNGEE. CDR3 nucleotides: TGTGCCAGCAGCCCACGGGACAGCGCAGGAAACACCATATATTTT. Translating gives CASSPRDSAGNTIYF.

This clonotype was detected many times. This chain uses TRBV10-3 with TRBJ1-2; D is unresolved. This CDR3 is built from 13 residues. V lost 3 bases and J lost 8, with 13 bases in between. CDR1 and CDR2 from the germline V gene are ENHRY and SYGVKD. The CDR3 DNA sequence: TGTGCCATCAGTGAAATAGGGAACGGGGGCTACACCTTC. Residues: CAISEIGNGGYTF.

This clonotype was seen at least ten times. The CDR3 is CASSYRGANYGYTF. The CDR3 DNA reads as TGTGCCAGCAGTTACCGCGGAGCTAACTATGGCTACACCTTC. The J gene is TRBJ1-2, the V gene TRBV6-5; D ambiguous. The germline V gene has CDR1 MNHEY and CDR2 SVGAGI. The V gene lost 2 bases and the J gene lost 0 bases, with 7 bases spanning the gap. CDR3 size: 14 residues.

The sample holds many counts of this clonotype. The chain joins TRBV30 to TRBJ2-7, with D perhaps matching TRBD2 (6 bases). Germline V lookup: CDR1 GTSNPN, CDR2 SVGIG (reference sequence). The CDR3 length is 13 residues. V lost 0 bases, J lost 3 bases, and 9 bases lay in between. The CDR3 region is CAWSVATSYEQYF. Written as DNA, the CDR3 is TGTGCCTGGAGTGTCGCGACTAGCTACGAGCAGTACTTC.

V gene TRBV4-1 combines with J gene TRBJ1-4; no clear D. Germline V gene lookup returns CDR1 MGHRA and CDR2 YSYEKL. Trimming pared 1 base from V and 10 bases from J, leaving 10 bases between. CDR3 length equals 13 residues. The CDR3 coding sequence is TGCGCCAGCAGCCAAGGAGGGCTAGCAAAACTGTTTTTT. Its protein product is CASSQGGLAKLFF.